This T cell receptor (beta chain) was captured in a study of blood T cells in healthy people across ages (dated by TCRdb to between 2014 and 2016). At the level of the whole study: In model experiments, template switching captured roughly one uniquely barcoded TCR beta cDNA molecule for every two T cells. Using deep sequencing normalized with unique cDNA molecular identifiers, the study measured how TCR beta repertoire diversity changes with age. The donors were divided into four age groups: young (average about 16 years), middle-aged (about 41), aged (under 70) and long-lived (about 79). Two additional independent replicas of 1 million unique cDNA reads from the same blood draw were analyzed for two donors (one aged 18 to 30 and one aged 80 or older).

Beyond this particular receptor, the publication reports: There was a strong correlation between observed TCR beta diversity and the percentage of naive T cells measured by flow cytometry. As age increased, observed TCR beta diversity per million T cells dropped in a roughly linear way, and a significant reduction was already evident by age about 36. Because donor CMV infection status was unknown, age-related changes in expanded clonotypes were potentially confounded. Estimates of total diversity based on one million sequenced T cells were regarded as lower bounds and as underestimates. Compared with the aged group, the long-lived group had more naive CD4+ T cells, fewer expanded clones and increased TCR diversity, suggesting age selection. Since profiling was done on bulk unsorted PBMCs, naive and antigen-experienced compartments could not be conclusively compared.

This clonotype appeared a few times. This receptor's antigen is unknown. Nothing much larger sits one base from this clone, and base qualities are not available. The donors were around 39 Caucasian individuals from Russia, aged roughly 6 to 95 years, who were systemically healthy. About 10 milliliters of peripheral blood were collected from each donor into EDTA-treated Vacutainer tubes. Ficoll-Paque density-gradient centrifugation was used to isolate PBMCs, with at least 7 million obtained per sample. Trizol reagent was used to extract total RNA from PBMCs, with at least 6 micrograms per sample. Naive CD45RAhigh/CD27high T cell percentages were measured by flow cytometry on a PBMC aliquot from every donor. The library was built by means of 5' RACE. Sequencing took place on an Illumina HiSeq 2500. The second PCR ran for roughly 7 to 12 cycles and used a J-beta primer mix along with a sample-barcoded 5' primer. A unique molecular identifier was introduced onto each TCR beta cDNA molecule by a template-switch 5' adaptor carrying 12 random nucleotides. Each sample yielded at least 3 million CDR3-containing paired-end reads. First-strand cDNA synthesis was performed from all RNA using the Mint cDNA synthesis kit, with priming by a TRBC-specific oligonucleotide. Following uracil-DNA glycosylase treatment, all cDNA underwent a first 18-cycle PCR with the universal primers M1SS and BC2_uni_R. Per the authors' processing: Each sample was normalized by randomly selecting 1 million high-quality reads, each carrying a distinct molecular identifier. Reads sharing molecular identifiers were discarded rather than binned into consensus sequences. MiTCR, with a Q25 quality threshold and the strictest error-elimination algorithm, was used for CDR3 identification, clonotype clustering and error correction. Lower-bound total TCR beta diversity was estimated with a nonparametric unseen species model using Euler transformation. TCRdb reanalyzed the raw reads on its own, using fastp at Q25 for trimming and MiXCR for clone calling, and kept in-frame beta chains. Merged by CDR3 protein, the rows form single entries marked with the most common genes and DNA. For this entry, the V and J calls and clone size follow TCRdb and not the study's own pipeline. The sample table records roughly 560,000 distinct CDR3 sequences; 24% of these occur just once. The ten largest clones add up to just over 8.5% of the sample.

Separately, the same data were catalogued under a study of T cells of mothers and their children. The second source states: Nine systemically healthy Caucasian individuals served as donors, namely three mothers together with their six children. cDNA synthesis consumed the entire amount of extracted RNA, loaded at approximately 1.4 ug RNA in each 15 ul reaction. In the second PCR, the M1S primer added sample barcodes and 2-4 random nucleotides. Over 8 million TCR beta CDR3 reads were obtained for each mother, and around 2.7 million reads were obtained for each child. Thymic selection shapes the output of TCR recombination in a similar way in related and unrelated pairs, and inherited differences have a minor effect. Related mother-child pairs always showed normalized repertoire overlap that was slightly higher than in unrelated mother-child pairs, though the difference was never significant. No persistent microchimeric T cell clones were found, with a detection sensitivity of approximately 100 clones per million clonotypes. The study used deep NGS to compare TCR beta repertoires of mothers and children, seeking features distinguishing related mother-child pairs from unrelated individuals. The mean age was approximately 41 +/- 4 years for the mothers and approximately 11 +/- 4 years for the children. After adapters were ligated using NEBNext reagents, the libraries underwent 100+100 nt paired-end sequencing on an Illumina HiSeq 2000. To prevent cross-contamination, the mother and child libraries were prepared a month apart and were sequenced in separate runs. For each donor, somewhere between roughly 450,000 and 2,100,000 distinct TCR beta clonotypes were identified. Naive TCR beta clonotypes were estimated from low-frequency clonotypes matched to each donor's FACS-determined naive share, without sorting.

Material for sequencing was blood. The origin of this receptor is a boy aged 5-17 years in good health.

The DNA sequence reads TGCAGCGTTGTGAAGGGGATCACAGATACGCAGTATTTT. Translated, it gives CSVVKGITDTQYF. The chain joins TRBV29-1 to TRBJ2-3; a weak D assignment points to TRBD1 (5 bases agree). Trimming takes 4 bases from V and 2 bases from J, and the germline ends sit 10 bases apart. The CDR3 contains 13 residues, cysteine and phenylalanine counted. Solely the CDR3 DNA is kept, with 39 bases framed from the first base. Via the germline V gene, CDR1 is SQVTM and CDR2 ANQGSEA.